Listed here are 7 T cell receptor beta chains from one sample, sequenced in a study of control samples from healthy donors and cancer patients. Libraries were prepared by immunoSEQ multiplex PCR; TCRdb keeps only in-frame clonotypes and omits some of them. The sample yields under 200,000 clones, of which the top ten take up more than 2%. The material sequenced was blood. The source of these receptors is a woman in her thirties in good health.

The chain links TRBV2 to TRBJ1-6; D is unclear. Per the germline V gene, CDR1 is SNHLY and CDR2 is FYNNEI. Trimming took off 8 bases at V and 6 bases at J, with 14 bases between the two ends. The CDR3 totals 14 residues. Written as DNA, the CDR3 is TGTGCCAGCGGGGTGACGACGGGTAATTCACCCCTCCACTTT. Its translation is CASGVTTGNSPLHF.

The genes are TRBV28 and TRBJ2-3, with 7 nucleotides matching TRBD1. Germline assignment: CDR1 MDHEN and CDR2 SYDVKM. This CDR3 is built from 14 residues. With V trimmed by 3 bases and J by 2 bases, 2 bases remained unmatched. The DNA of the CDR3 is TGTGCCAGCAGTTTCACAGGGGTCACAGATACGCAGTATTTT. This sequence encodes CASSFTGVTDTQYF.

The chain has TRBV7-8 and TRBJ1-4; D is unresolved. Germline V gene lookup returns CDR1 SGHVS and CDR2 FQNEAQ. V was trimmed by 5 bases and J by 10 bases, leaving 20 bases between them. The CDR3 is 15 residues long. The CDR3 loop is CASSGSSGPQGKLFF. The DNA for the CDR3 is TGTGCCAGCAGCGGTTCCAGTGGTCCACAAGGAAAACTGTTTTTT.

The genes are TRBV5-4 and TRBJ2-1; 7 nucleotides agree with TRBD2. V gave up 1 base and J gave up 7 bases; unmatched junction bases: 11. Germline CDR1 SGHNT, CDR2 YYREEE (reference sequence). The CDR3 covers 16 residues. CDR3 protein: CASSLRSTSEKNEQFF. CDR3 coding DNA: TGTGCCAGCAGCTTGAGGAGTACTAGCGAAAAGAATGAGCAGTTCTTC.

The CDR3 coding sequence is TGTGCCAGCAGTGAATTGGGACTAGCGGGGGGGTCTAGCACAGATACGCAGTATTTT. This translates into CASSELGLAGGSSTDTQYF. The J gene is TRBJ2-3, the V gene TRBV2; 16 bases are a match to TRBD2. V was clipped by 2 bases and J by 0 bases; unmatched bases: 5. This CDR3 is 19 amino acids long. Germline values: CDR1 SNHLY, CDR2 FYNNEI.

This chain links TRBV29-1 with TRBJ1-1; 8 bases fit TRBD1. Germline V gene data show CDR1 as SQVTM and CDR2 as ANQGSEA. This CDR3 spans 16 amino acids. Trimming at V came to 6 bases and at J to 2 bases, leaving 14 bases not matched to a gene. In DNA form, the CDR3 reads TGCAGCGTGGGCGGACAGGGAAGTTCGGCTAACACTGAAGCTTTCTTT. Protein: CSVGGQGSSANTEAFF. Drawing the rest from reference TRBV29-1 and TRBJ1-1, the complete variable domain is SAVISQKPSRDICQRGTSLTIQCQVDSQVTMMFWYRQQPGQSLTLIATANQGSEATYESGFVIDKFPISRPNLTFSTLTVSNMSPEDSSIYLCSVGGQGSSANTEAFFGQGTRLTVV.

V gene TRBV5-1 combines with J gene TRBJ2-7; 10 bases map to TRBD1. J was trimmed by 6 bases and V by 0 bases; bases with no gene match: 6. The CDR3 spans 15 residues. CDR1 and CDR2 from the germline V gene are SGHRS and YFSETQ. CDR3 loop: CASSLASRQGAEQYF. CDR3 nucleotide sequence: TGCGCCAGCAGCTTGGCATCGCGACAGGGGGCCGAGCAGTACTTC.